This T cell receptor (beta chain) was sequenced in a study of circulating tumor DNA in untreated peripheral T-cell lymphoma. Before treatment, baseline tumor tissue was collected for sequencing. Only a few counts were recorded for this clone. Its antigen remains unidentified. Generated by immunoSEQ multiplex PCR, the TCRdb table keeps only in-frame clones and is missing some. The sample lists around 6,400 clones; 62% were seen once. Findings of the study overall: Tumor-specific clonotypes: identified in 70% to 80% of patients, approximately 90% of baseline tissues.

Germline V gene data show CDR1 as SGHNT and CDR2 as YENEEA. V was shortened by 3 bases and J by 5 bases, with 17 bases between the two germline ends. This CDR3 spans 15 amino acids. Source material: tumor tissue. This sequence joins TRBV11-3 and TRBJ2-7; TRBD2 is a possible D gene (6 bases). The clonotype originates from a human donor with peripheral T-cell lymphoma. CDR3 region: CASSLEAGFVHEQYF. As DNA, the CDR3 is TGTGCCAGCAGCTTGGAGGCGGGGTTCGTGCACGAGCAGTACTTC.